The rows below give T cell receptor beta chains drawn from one sample of a study of cytomegalovirus exposure and HLA in healthy donors. Sequencing used immunoSEQ multiplex PCR; TCRdb keeps in-frame clones, though not all of them. Seen here are 130,000 or so clones, about nine tenths observed once, and the top ten hold about 3%. Material: PBMCs. These receptors were obtained from a man aged 30 to 39 in good health and CMV-seronegative. Both conserved end residues are part of each CDR3. Each record gives: clone size, CDR3 length, D gene, V gene, J gene, CDR3 protein, CDR3 DNA. The D gene is left open where the match is weak. The size of a clone is reported for some rows only, either as once, few or many, or as a class for expanded clones.

-,17,-,TRBV4-3,TRBJ2-7,CASSQTLRDKNPYEQYF,TGCGCCAGCAGCCAAACCCTTCGGGACAAAAACCCCTACGAGCAGTACTTC
-,13,TRBD1,TRBV6-5,TRBJ1-1,CASRDRENTEAFF,TGTGCCAGCAGAGACAGGGAGAACACTGAAGCTTTCTTT
-,17,TRBD1,TRBV4-1,TRBJ1-3,CASSRQGLVLSGNTIYF,TGCGCCAGCAGCCGACAGGGTTTGGTTCTGTCTGGAAACACCATATATTTT
few,14,-,TRBV2,TRBJ1-2,CASSGGQHNYGYTF,TGTGCCAGCAGTGGGGGGCAGCATAACTATGGCTACACCTTC
-,20,TRBD1,TRBV4-1,TRBJ2-1,CASSQGTGDHIFSSYNEQFF,TGCGCCAGCAGCCAAGGGACAGGGGACCACATATTCAGCTCCTACAATGAGCAGTTCTTC
-,15,-,TRBV18,TRBJ1-1,CASSPRTKGDTEAFF,TGTGCCAGCTCACCACGGACAAAGGGTGACACTGAAGCTTTCTTT
-,15,TRBD1,TRBV5-4,TRBJ2-1,CASSSGQGAGDEQFF,TGTGCCAGCAGCTCCGGACAGGGGGCAGGCGATGAGCAGTTCTTC
-,15,TRBD1,TRBV7-6,TRBJ2-7,CASSQPGQGVHEQYF,TGTGCCAGCAGCCAGCCGGGACAGGGGGTCCACGAGCAGTACTTC
-,15,-,TRBV27,TRBJ2-1,CASSFAGSSYNEQFF,TGTGCCAGCAGTTTTGCGGGTAGCTCCTACAATGAGCAGTTCTTC
-,15,-,TRBV28,TRBJ1-2,CASSPSLQTNYGYTF,TGTGCCAGCTCCCCCTCGCTACAGACCAACTATGGCTACACCTTC
-,13,TRBD1,TRBV13,TRBJ2-7,CASSLRDSYEQYF,TGTGCCAGCAGCCTGAGGGACAGCTACGAGCAGTACTTC
-,14,TRBD1,TRBV27,TRBJ2-7,CASSWGQGAYEQYF,TGTGCCAGCAGTTGGGGACAGGGGGCCTACGAGCAGTACTTC
-,19,TRBD2,TRBV4-3,TRBJ2-3,CASSQDSGLAGGPGDTQYF,TGCGCCAGCAGCCAAGACTCCGGACTAGCGGGGGGGCCGGGAGATACGCAGTATTTT
-,13,-,TRBV19,TRBJ1-6,CASNLASGSPLHF,TGTGCCAGTAACTTGGCAAGCGGTTCACCCCTCCACTTT
-,15,-,TRBV5-1,TRBJ2-1,CASSFDLASYNEQFF,TGCGCCAGCAGCTTTGATCTAGCCTCTTACAATGAGCAGTTCTTC